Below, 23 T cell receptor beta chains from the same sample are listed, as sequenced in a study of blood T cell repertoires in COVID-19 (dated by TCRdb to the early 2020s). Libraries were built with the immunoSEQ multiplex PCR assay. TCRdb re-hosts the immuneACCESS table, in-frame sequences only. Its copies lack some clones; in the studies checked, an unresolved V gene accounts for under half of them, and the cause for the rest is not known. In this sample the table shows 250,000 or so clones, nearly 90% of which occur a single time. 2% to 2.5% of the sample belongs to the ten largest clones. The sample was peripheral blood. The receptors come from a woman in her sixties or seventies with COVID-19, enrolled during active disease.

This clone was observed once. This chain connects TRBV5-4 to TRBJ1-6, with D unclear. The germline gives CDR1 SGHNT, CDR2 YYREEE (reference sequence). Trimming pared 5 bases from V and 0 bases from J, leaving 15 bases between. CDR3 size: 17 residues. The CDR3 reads CASSQGLSSSYNSPLHF. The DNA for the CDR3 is TGTGCCAGCAGTCAAGGACTTTCGAGCTCCTATAATTCACCCCTCCACTTT.

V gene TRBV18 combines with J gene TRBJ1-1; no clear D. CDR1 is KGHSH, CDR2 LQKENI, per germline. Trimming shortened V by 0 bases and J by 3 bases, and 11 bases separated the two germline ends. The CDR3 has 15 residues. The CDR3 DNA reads TGTGCCAGCTCACCACCGATGAGTACGGACACTGAAGCTTTCTTT. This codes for CASSPPMSTDTEAFF. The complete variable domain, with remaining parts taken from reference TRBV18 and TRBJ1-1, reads NAGVMQNPRHLVRRRGQEARLRCSPMKGHSHVYWYRQLPEEGLKFMVYLQKENIIDESGMPKERFSAEFPKEGPSILRIQQVVRGDSAAYFCASSPPMSTDTEAFFGQGTRLTVV.

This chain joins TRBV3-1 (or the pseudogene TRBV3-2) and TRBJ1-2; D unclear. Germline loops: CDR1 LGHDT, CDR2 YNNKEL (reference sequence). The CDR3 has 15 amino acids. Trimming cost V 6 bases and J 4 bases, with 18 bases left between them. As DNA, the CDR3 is TGTGCCAGCAGAGCCATGTTGGAGGGAGGCTATGGCTACACCTTC. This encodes CASRAMLEGGYGYTF.

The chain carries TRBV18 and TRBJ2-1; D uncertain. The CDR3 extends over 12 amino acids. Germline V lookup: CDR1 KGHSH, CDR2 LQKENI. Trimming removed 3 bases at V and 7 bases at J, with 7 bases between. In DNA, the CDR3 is TGTGCCAGCTCACCCTACGGGAATGAGCAGTTCTTC. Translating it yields CASSPYGNEQFF.

In DNA, the CDR3 is TGTGCCAGCAGCCCGGGGTCAGAGGGCTACACCTTC. Translation gives CASSPGSEGYTF. This rearrangement joins TRBV7-2 to TRBJ1-2, with D unclear. V lost 5 bases and J lost 8, with 12 bases in between. Germline V lookup: CDR1 SGHTA, CDR2 FQGNSA. CDR3 length equals 12 residues.

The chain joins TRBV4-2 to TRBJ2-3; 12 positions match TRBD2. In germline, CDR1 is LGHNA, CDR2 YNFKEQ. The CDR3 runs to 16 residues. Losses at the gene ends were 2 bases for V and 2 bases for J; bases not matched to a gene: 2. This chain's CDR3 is CASSQRLAGDTDTQYF. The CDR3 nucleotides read TGTGCCAGCAGCCAAAGACTAGCGGGGGACACAGATACGCAGTATTTT.

This chain's CDR3 is CSVVGVRGAEAFF. CDR3 in DNA: TGCAGCGTTGTCGGGGTCAGGGGCGCTGAAGCTTTCTTT. The V and J genes are TRBV29-1 and TRBJ1-1; D may be TRBD1 (6 bases). CDR3 size: 13 residues. V dropped 4 bases and J dropped 6 bases, with 15 bases sitting between them. The germline V gene encodes CDR1 SQVTM and CDR2 ANQGSEA.

The CDR3 is CASSLGWSAGETQYF. The CDR3 coding sequence is TGTGCCAGCAGCTTAGGATGGTCGGCAGGAGAGACCCAGTACTTC. This chain uses TRBV7-3 with TRBJ2-5; D gene ambiguous. V gave up 2 bases and J gave up 4 bases, with 14 bases separating them. The CDR3 has 15 residues. CDR1 and CDR2 from the germline V gene are SGHTA and FQGTGA.

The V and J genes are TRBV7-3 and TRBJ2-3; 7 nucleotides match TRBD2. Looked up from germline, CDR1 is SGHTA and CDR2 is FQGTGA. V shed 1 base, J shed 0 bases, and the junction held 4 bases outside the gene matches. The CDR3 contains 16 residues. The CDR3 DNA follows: TGTGCCAGCAGCTTAAGGAGCGGGGTTAGCACAGATACGCAGTATTTT. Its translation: CASSLRSGVSTDTQYF.

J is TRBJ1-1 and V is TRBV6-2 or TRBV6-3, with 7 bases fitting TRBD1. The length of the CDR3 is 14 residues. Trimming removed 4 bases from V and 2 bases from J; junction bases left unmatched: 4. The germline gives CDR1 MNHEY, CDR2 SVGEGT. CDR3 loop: CASSFGTANTEAFF. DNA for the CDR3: TGTGCCAGCAGTTTCGGGACAGCTAACACTGAAGCTTTCTTT.

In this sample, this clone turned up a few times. CDR3 loop: CASRSEGGNSPLHF. CDR3 nucleotide sequence: TGTGCCAGCAGATCGGAGGGAGGGAACTCACCCCTCCACTTT. V gene TRBV6-4 combines with J gene TRBJ1-6; D is unresolved. Trimming shortened V by 6 bases and J by 10 bases, and 16 bases separated the two germline ends. Per germline, CDR1 MRHNA and CDR2 SNTAGT. The length of the CDR3 is 14 residues.

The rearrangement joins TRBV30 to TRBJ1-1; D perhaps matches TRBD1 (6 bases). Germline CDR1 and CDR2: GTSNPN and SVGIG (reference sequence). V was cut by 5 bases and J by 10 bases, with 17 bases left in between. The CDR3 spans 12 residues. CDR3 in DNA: TGTGCCTGGTCGCCAGGGACATTCGTAGCTTTCTTT. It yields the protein CAWSPGTFVAFF.

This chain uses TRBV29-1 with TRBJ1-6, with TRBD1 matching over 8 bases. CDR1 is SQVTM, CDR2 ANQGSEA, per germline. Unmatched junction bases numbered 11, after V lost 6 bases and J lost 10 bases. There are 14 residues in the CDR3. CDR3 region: CSVRQGTVGSPLHF. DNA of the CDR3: TGCAGCGTGAGACAGGGGACTGTGGGGTCACCCCTCCACTTT.

The CDR3 protein is CASSREGAYTEAFF. The CDR3 DNA is TGTGCCAGCAGCCGTGAAGGGGCTTACACTGAAGCTTTCTTT. V and J are TRBV6-2 or TRBV6-3 and TRBJ1-1; D is possibly TRBD1 (5 bases). CDR3 length equals 14 residues. Germline CDR1 reads MNHEY; CDR2 reads SVGEGT. V was cut by 6 bases and J by 3 bases, with 14 bases left in between.

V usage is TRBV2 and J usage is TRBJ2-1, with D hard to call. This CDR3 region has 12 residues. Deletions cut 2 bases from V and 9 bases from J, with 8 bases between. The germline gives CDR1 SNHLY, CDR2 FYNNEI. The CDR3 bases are TGTGCCAGCAGTGAATCGCGAGCTGAGCAGTTCTTC. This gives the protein CASSESRAEQFF.

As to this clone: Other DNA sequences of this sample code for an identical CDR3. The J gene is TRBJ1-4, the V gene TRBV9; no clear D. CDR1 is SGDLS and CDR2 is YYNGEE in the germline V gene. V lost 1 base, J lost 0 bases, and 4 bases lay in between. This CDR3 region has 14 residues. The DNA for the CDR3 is TGTGCCAGCAGCGTATCTGCAACTAATGAAAAACTGTTTTTT. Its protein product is CASSVSATNEKLFF.

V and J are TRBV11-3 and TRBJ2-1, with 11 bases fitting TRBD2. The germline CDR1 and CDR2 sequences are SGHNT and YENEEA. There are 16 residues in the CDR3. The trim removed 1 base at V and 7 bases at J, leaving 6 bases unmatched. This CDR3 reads CASSLGIAGGRNEQFF. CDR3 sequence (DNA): TGTGCCAGCAGCTTAGGGATAGCGGGGGGGCGTAATGAGCAGTTCTTC.

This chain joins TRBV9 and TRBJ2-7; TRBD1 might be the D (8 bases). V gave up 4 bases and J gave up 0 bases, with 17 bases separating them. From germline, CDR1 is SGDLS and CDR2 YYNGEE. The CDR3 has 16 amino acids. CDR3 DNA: TGTGCCAGCAGCCGCCGGGGGGACAGGAGCTCCTACGAGCAGTACTTC. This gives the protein CASSRRGDRSSYEQYF.

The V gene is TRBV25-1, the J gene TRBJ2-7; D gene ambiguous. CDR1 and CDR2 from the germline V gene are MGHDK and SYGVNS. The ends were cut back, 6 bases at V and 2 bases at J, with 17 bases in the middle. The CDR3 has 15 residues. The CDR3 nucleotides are TGTGCCAGCAGCGACTCCGGCGGTCCCCCCTACGAGCAGTACTTC. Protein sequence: CASSDSGGPPYEQYF.

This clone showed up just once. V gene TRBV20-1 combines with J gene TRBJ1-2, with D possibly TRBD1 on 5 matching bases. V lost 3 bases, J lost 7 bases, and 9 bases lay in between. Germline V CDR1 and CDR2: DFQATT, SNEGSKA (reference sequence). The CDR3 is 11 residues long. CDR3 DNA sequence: TGCAGTGCTAGGGGGCAGGTTGGCTACACCTTC. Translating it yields CSARGQVGYTF.

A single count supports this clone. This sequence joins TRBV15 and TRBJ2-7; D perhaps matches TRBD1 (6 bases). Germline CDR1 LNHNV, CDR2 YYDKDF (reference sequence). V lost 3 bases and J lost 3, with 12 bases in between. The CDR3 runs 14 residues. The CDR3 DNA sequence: TGTGCCACCAGCAGCTTATGGACAGACTACGAGCAGTACTTC. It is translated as CATSSLWTDYEQYF.

CDR3 sequence reads: CATFIAGGDNEQFF. DNA of the CDR3: TGTGCCACCTTTATAGCGGGGGGGGACAATGAGCAGTTCTTC. This chain connects TRBV10-3 to TRBJ2-1, with 11 nucleotides matching TRBD2. This CDR3 is 14 amino acids long. Unmatched junction bases numbered 7, after V lost 10 bases and J lost 5 bases. From germline, CDR1 is ENHRY and CDR2 SYGVKD.

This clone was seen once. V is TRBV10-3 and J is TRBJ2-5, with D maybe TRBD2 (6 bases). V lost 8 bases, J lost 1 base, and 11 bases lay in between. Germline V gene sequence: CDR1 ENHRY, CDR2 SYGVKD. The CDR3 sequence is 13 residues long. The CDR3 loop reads CAISEGFQETQYF. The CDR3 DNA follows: TGTGCCATCTCGGAGGGGTTCCAAGAGACCCAGTACTTC.